A single sample gave rise to the 17 T cell receptor beta chains below, sequenced in a study of cytomegalovirus exposure and HLA in healthy donors. Primers included in the PCR were 60 Vbeta and 13 Jbeta primers. Generated by immunoSEQ multiplex PCR, the TCRdb table keeps only in-frame clones and is missing some. The top ten hold around 0.27% of the sample, which has 150,000 to 200,000 clones, about four fifths seen once. The sequenced material came from PBMCs. Source of these receptors: a boy aged 10-17 years in good health and CMV-seronegative.

This clone turned up a few times. The chain joins TRBV11-1 to TRBJ1-1, with 9 bases aligning to TRBD1. Germline V CDR1 and CDR2: SGHAT, FQDESV (reference sequence). V dropped 3 bases and J dropped 4; count of bases not matched to a gene: 3. The length of the CDR3 is 14 residues. The chain's CDR3 is CASSFRDRVTEAFF. CDR3 DNA: TGTGCCAGCAGCTTCCGGGACAGGGTCACTGAAGCTTTCTTT.

The CDR3 protein is CASSIRPSGILDTQYF. Here the CDR3 DNA reads TGTGCCAGTAGTATCAGGCCTAGCGGGATACTGGATACGCAGTATTTT. V gene TRBV19 combines with J gene TRBJ2-3, with 9 bases lining up with TRBD2. Losses at the gene ends were 3 bases for V and 6 bases for J; bases not matched to a gene: 10. The CDR3 contains 16 residues. Germline CDR1 and CDR2: LNHDA and SQIVND (reference sequence).

The chain recombines TRBV7-8 with TRBJ1-5; TRBD1 aligns across 9 bases. The CDR3 consists of 17 residues. The ends lost 5 bases at V and 6 bases at J; junction bases unmatched: 14. The germline V gene has CDR1 SGHVS and CDR2 FQNEAQ. For the CDR3, the DNA is TGTGCCAGCAGCAAAAACAGGGGGCTGGAGAGTATTCAGCCCCAGCATTTT. Translation: CASSKNRGLESIQPQHF.

The chain carries TRBV2 and TRBJ1-6; D possibly corresponds to TRBD1 (6 bases). V dropped 6 bases and J dropped 0 bases, with 12 bases sitting between them. Per the germline V gene, CDR1 is SNHLY and CDR2 is FYNNEI. The CDR3 covers 16 residues. In DNA, the CDR3 is TGTGCCAGCAGGGGGGCCTCTGACTCCTATAATTCACCCCTCCACTTT. Translation gives CASRGASDSYNSPLHF. Looking up the rest from reference TRBV2 and TRBJ1-6 gives the full variable domain: EPEVTQTPSHQVTQMGQEVILRCVPISNHLYFYWYRQILGQKVEFLVSFYNNEISEKSEIFDDQFSVERPDGSNFTLKIRSTKLEDSAMYFCASRGASDSYNSPLHFGNGTRLTVT.

The chain carries TRBV10-3 and TRBJ2-7, with 9 positions matching TRBD1. This CDR3 region has 12 residues. With 6 bases clipped from V and 5 bases from J, the junction kept 2 bases outside the gene matches. In germline, CDR1 is ENHRY, CDR2 SYGVKD. The CDR3 DNA sequence: TGTGCCATCAGCCGGACAGGGGACGAGCAGTACTTC. It specifies CAISRTGDEQYF.

V gene TRBV7-2 combines with J gene TRBJ2-5; 9 bases are a match to TRBD1. The V gene's germline CDR1 is SGHTA and CDR2 FQGNSA. Unmatched junction bases numbered 7, after V lost 2 bases and J lost 3 bases. This CDR3 is 16 amino acids long. This CDR3 reads CASSLHRDREKETQYF. CDR3 nucleotide sequence: TGTGCCAGCAGCTTACACCGGGACAGGGAGAAAGAGACCCAGTACTTC.

The CDR3, as DNA: TGTGCCAGCAGTCGGGCTAGCGGAACTAGAGAGACCCAGTACTTC. It specifies CASSRASGTRETQYF. V usage is TRBV2 and J usage is TRBJ2-5; 7 positions match TRBD2. In germline, CDR1 is SNHLY, CDR2 FYNNEI. This CDR3 region has 15 residues. V shed 5 bases and J 4 bases; nucleotides not matched to a gene: 10.

The genes are TRBV5-1 and TRBJ2-7; possible D gene TRBD2, 6 bases. The CDR3 covers 16 residues. V dropped 4 bases and J dropped 1 base, with 18 bases sitting between them. The germline V gene has CDR1 SGHRS and CDR2 YFSETQ. This CDR3 is CASSPQRAGASYEQYF. DNA for the CDR3: TGCGCCAGCAGCCCCCAAAGAGCGGGTGCTTCCTACGAGCAGTACTTC.

The V call is TRBV10-3, the J call TRBJ1-2; D is possibly TRBD1 (6 bases). This CDR3 has 13 residues. Trimming took off 6 bases at V and 4 bases at J, with 12 bases between the two ends. Germline values: CDR1 ENHRY, CDR2 SYGVKD. In DNA form, the CDR3 reads TGTGCCATCAGCCCGGGACAACTCTATGGCTACACCTTC. The encoded protein is CAISPGQLYGYTF.

The chain links TRBV6-5 to TRBJ2-7, with TRBD1 matching 10 bases. CDR3 length equals 16 residues. With V trimmed by 2 bases and J by 7 bases, 11 bases remained unmatched. Germline assignment: CDR1 MNHEY and CDR2 SVGAGI. CDR3 in DNA: TGTGCCAGCAGTTACGAGTGGACAGGGGGATACAGGGAGCAGTACTTC. Residues: CASSYEWTGGYREQYF.

V usage is TRBV28 and J usage is TRBJ1-2, with a possible D match to TRBD1 (6 bases). Germline CDR1 MDHEN, CDR2 SYDVKM. The germline V and J ends were trimmed by 6 bases and 3 bases, with 11 bases remaining between them. This CDR3 region has 13 residues. CDR3 DNA sequence: TGTGCCAGCAGCCAAAGACAGGACTATGGCTACACCTTC. It encodes CASSQRQDYGYTF.

This clone was found once. The rearrangement links TRBV27 to TRBJ2-7; TRBD1 might be the D (6 bases). Per germline, CDR1 MNHEY and CDR2 SMNVEV (reference sequence). The V gene lost 4 bases and the J gene lost 6 bases, with 7 bases spanning the gap. The CDR3 contains 11 residues. CDR3 sequence: CASSSRGEQYF. The CDR3 DNA follows: TGTGCCAGCAGTTCCAGGGGCGAGCAGTACTTC.

The CDR3 DNA follows: TGTGCCAGCAGTGCCCCTAGCGCCGGGCGAGACTGGAACACTGAAGCTTTCTTT. This gives the protein CASSAPSAGRDWNTEAFF. The V gene is TRBV25-1, the J gene TRBJ1-1; D gene ambiguous. The CDR3 has 18 residues. CDR1 and CDR2 from the germline V gene are MGHDK and SYGVNS. Trimming removed 4 bases at V and 1 base at J, with 22 bases between.

The genes are TRBV4-2 and TRBJ2-5; maybe TRBD1 (6 bases). The CDR3 loop spans 14 amino acids. Per germline, CDR1 LGHNA and CDR2 YNFKEQ. V shed 4 bases and J shed 1 base, with 10 bases lying between them. The CDR3 protein is CASSRGQSQETQYF. The CDR3 DNA follows: TGTGCCAGCAGCCGTGGACAGTCCCAAGAGACCCAGTACTTC.

The CDR3 DNA follows: TGCAGCGTTGTGGAGTCAGGGGGCGCGAACATTCAGTACTTC. It translates to CSVVESGGANIQYF. The chain is built from TRBV29-1 and TRBJ2-4; 8 nucleotides match TRBD1. V dropped 4 bases and J dropped 7; count of bases not matched to a gene: 9. CDR1 SQVTM and CDR2 ANQGSEA come from the germline V gene. The CDR3 loop spans 14 amino acids.

This chain uses TRBV7-2 with TRBJ2-3, with D perhaps TRBD2 (6 bases). CDR3 size: 17 residues. Germline CDR1 is SGHTA and CDR2 is FQGNSA. V was cut by 4 bases and J by 8 bases, with 25 bases left in between. CDR3 in amino acids: CASSWTTTRVGLGTQYF. In DNA, the CDR3 is TGTGCCAGCAGCTGGACTACTACTAGAGTGGGCTTGGGTACGCAGTATTTT.

This chain connects TRBV11-3 to TRBJ1-1, with D tentatively TRBD1 (6 bases). CDR1 is SGHNT and CDR2 is YENEEA in the germline V gene. The CDR3 is made up of 13 amino acids. V was shortened by 2 bases and J by 5 bases, with 9 bases between the two germline ends. CDR3 protein: CASSLSGDTEAFF. The CDR3 DNA reads TGTGCCAGCAGCTTATCAGGGGATACTGAAGCTTTCTTT.